This entry features one T cell receptor beta chain sequence. Its antigen is currently not known. No qualities accompany the bases; no much larger clone lies one base away. These data belong to a study of CD8 T cells in ankylosing spondylitis (dated by TCRdb to about 2017). Broadly, across the study: The study profiled T cell receptor beta repertoires in healthy donors and ankylosing spondylitis patients to find disease-linked TCR variants. The whole study cohort included 108 healthy donors and 20 to 25 ankylosing spondylitis patients. Peripheral blood was sampled, and synovial fluid was additionally collected from ankylosing spondylitis patients. The paper's findings and limits, for the study overall: Some motif variants were previously reported in synovial fluid and blood of reactive arthritis patients, suggesting common disease-initiation mechanisms. The disease-linked clones were reported as significantly enriched in matched synovial fluid samples from ankylosing spondylitis patients. A TCR beta motif made up of several highly homologous amino acid variants appeared to be characteristic of blood from ankylosing spondylitis patients. In peripheral blood, the disease-linked clones were found at relatively low frequencies and had a CD8+ phenotype.

The CDR3 numbers 14 residues from cysteine through phenylalanine. Of the read, only the CDR3 DNA is kept; its 42 bases are in frame from base 1. Taken from the germline V gene, the CDR1 and CDR2 loops are SGHAT and FQNNGV. V is pared back by 6 bases and J by 0 bases, with 12 bases lying between the germline termini. Synovial fluid samples and blood samples obtained from the same ankylosing spondylitis patients were matched. TCRdb lists the instrument as Illumina HiSeq 2500. Quantitative 5'-RACE with molecular barcodes was used to prepare TCR beta libraries. Per the original workflow: To identify disease-linked TCR variants, a new computational method was used, one built on a probabilistic model of VDJ rearrangement. TCRdb redid the processing of the public reads, applying fastp at Q25 and MiXCR, and retained in-frame beta chains. All rows with the same CDR3 protein become a single entry with the most common DNA and genes. V and J calls and clone size were set by TCRdb, not the authors. This sample is represented by around 150,000 distinct CDR3 sequences; under 55% of them were singletons. 13% to 15% of the sample is taken by the ten largest.

The clonotype was recovered from a male donor with ankylosing spondylitis. The sequenced material came from synovial fluid, either unsorted or a sorted T cell fraction (not recorded which). Rearrangement joined TRBV11-2 to TRBJ2-7, and perhaps TRBD2 as D gene, on 6 matching bases. CDR3 region: CASSWDWSSYEQYF. The nucleotide sequence is given as TGTGCCAGCAGTTGGGACTGGAGCTCCTACGAGCAGTACTTC.